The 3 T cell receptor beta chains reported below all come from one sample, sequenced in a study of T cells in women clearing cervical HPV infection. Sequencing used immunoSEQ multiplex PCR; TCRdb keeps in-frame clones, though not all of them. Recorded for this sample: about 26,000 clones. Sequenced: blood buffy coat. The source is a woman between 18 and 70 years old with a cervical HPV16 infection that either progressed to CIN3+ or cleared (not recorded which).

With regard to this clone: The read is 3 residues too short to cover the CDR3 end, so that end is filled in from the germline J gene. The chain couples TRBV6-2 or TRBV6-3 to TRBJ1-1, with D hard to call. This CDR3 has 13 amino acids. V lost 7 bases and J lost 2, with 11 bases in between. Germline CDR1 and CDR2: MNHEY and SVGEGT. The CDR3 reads CASKFTENTEAFF. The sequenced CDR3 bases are TGTGCCAGCAAATTCACAGAAAACACTGAA.

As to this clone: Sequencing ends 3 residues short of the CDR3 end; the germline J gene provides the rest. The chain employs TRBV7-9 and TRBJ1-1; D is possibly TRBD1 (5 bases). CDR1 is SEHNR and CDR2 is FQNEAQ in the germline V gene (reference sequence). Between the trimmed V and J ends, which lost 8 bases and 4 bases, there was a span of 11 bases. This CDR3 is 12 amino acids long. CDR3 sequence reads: CASRDGGTEAFF. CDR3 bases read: TGTGCCAGCCGCGACGGGGGCACTGAA.

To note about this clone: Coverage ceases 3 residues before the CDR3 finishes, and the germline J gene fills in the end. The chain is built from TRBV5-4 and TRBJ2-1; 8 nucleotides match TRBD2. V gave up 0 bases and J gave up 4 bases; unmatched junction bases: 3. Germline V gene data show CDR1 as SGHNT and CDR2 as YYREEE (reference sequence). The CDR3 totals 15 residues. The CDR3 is CASSLEAGEYNEQFF. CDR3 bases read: TGTGCCAGCAGCTTGGAAGCGGGGGAGTACAATGAG.